Each of the 30 T cell receptor beta chains below was sequenced from the same sample in a study of OX40 agonist ivuxolimab in advanced cancers. Sequencing used immunoSEQ multiplex PCR; TCRdb keeps in-frame clones, though not all of them. The sample has 53,000 or so clones; 70% to 90% are singletons. Here the sequenced sample was CD4+ or CD8+ T cells sorted from blood, taken in a trial of the OX40 agonist ivuxolimab. The source of these receptors is an adult with an advanced solid tumor such as melanoma, head and neck, liver or kidney cancer.

V and J are TRBV6-1 and TRBJ2-3; 7 bases are shared with TRBD2. The germline CDR1 and CDR2 sequences are MNHNS and SASEGT. This CDR3 spans 14 amino acids. The junction had 3 bases not matched to a gene; V was cut back by 6 bases and J by 0 bases. As DNA, the CDR3 is TGTGCCAGCAGCAGCGGGGCGAGCACAGATACGCAGTATTTT. Amino acid sequence: CASSSGASTDTQYF.

DNA for the CDR3: TGTGCCAGCAGCTTAGTTGGGGGGTCGGCCACTGAAGCTTTCTTT. It encodes CASSLVGGSATEAFF. The V call is TRBV11-2, the J call TRBJ1-1; possible D gene TRBD1, 5 bases. V lost 1 base and J lost 4, with 13 bases in between. Looked up from germline, CDR1 is SGHAT and CDR2 is FQNNGV. The CDR3 is made up of 15 amino acids.

V gene TRBV11-2 combines with J gene TRBJ2-5; either TRBD1 or TRBD2 may fit D (6 bases each). V gave up 5 bases and J gave up 5 bases, with 21 bases separating them. CDR3 length equals 16 residues. CDR1 SGHAT and CDR2 FQNNGV come from the germline V gene. This chain's CDR3 is CASSNRLRGVSETQYF. The CDR3 DNA follows: TGTGCCAGCAGCAATCGACTAAGGGGGGTGAGCGAGACCCAGTACTTC.

This rearrangement joins TRBV7-9 to TRBJ2-3; TRBD2 is a possible D gene (5 bases). Germline V lookup: CDR1 SEHNR, CDR2 FQNEAQ (reference sequence). Trimming stripped 1 base from V and 1 base from J, with 9 bases between. The CDR3 contains 15 residues. The CDR3 sequence is CASSLVSGRTDTQYF. The CDR3 bases are TGTGCCAGCAGCTTAGTGAGCGGACGCACAGATACGCAGTATTTT.

The chain has TRBV14 and TRBJ2-2, with D perhaps matching TRBD2 (7 bases). Trimming removed 0 bases at V and 3 bases at J, with 14 bases between. CDR1 and CDR2 from the germline V gene are SGHDN and FVKESK. The CDR3 has 17 residues. The CDR3 is CASSQERWGGYTGELFF. The DNA of the CDR3 is TGTGCCAGCAGCCAAGAAAGATGGGGGGGCTACACCGGGGAGCTGTTTTTT.

The chain links TRBV7-3 to TRBJ1-6, with a possible D match to TRBD1 (5 bases). The CDR3 totals 17 residues. Germline loops: CDR1 SGHTA, CDR2 FQGTGA. The germline V and J ends were trimmed by 2 bases and 1 base, with 12 bases remaining between them. CDR3 loop: CASSLQGGRSYNSPLHF. DNA of the CDR3: TGTGCCAGCAGCTTACAGGGAGGTAGGTCCTATAATTCACCCCTCCACTTT. The full variable domain, its missing parts supplied by reference TRBV7-3 and TRBJ1-6, is GAGVSQTPSNKVTEKGKYVELRCDPISGHTALYWYRQSLGQGPEFLIYFQGTGAADDSGLPNDRFFAVRPEGSVSTLKIQRTERGDSAVYLCASSLQGGRSYNSPLHFGNGTRLTVT.

V and J are TRBV4-1 and TRBJ1-3; D gene unclear. V was pared by 3 bases and J by 4 bases, with 13 bases between. Germline-derived CDR1 and CDR2 are MGHRA and YSYEKL. There are 15 residues in the CDR3. The DNA for the CDR3 is TGCGCCAGCAGCCAGGCCTTAGGGTTAGGAAACACCATATATTTT. Protein product: CASSQALGLGNTIYF.

The J gene is TRBJ1-5, the V gene TRBV28, with 9 nucleotides matching TRBD1. CDR1 and CDR2 (germline): MDHEN, SYDVKM. With V trimmed by 2 bases and J by 7 bases, 6 bases remained unmatched. This CDR3 is built from 15 residues. The CDR3 loop is CASSLRDREGQPQHF. The CDR3 DNA reads TGTGCCAGCAGTTTAAGGGACAGGGAGGGCCAGCCCCAGCATTTT. The variable domain in full, with the rest retrieved from reference TRBV28 and TRBJ1-5, is DVKVTQSSRYLVKRTGEKVFLECVQDMDHENMFWYRQDPGLGLRLIYFSYDVKMKEKGDIPEGYSVSREKKERFSLILESASTNQTSMYLCASSLRDREGQPQHFGDGTRLSIL.

CDR3 residues: CASSLSRAPSQETQYF. CDR3 DNA: TGTGCCAGCAGCTTGTCTAGAGCGCCTAGCCAAGAGACCCAGTACTTC. The rearrangement uses TRBV7-9 and TRBJ2-5; D is uncertain. The CDR3 extends over 16 amino acids. The V gene lost 3 bases and the J gene lost 1 base, with 15 bases spanning the gap. CDR1 and CDR2 from the germline V gene are SEHNR and FQNEAQ (reference sequence). Variable domain in full (rest from reference TRBV7-9 and TRBJ2-5): DTGVSQNPRHKITKRGQNVTFRCDPISEHNRLYWYRQTLGQGPEFLTYFQNEAQLEKSRLLSDRFSAERPKGSFSTLEIQRTEQGDSAMYLCASSLSRAPSQETQYFGPGTRLLVL.

The chain links TRBV11-2 to TRBJ2-3; a possible D gene is TRBD1 (6 bases). CDR1 is SGHAT and CDR2 is FQNNGV in the germline V gene. This CDR3 is 17 amino acids long. V was shortened by 0 bases and J by 0 bases, with 13 bases between the two germline ends. The CDR3 region is CASSLDRDTSSTDTQYF. The CDR3 DNA is TGTGCCAGCAGCTTAGATCGGGACACATCTAGCACAGATACGCAGTATTTT.

The J gene is TRBJ2-7, the V gene TRBV30; the D gene is possibly TRBD1 (5 bases). Germline CDR1 GTSNPN, CDR2 SVGIG (reference sequence). The V and J ends lost 0 bases and 4 bases respectively, with 13 bases between them. The CDR3 covers 14 residues. In DNA form, the CDR3 reads TGTGCCTGGAGTGTACAGACGGCAGGGTACGAGCAGTACTTC. It is translated as CAWSVQTAGYEQYF.

The CDR3 region has the DNA TGTGCCAGCAGGGCTTTAGTTGGCACAGATACGCAGTATTTT. Its protein is CASRALVGTDTQYF. The genes are TRBV6-5 and TRBJ2-3; D ambiguous. This CDR3 region has 14 residues. Germline V gene sequence: CDR1 MNHEY, CDR2 SVGAGI. V lost 6 bases, J lost 1 base, and 11 bases lay in between.

The chain links TRBV9 to TRBJ1-6; TRBD1 might be the D (5 bases). The CDR3 loop spans 16 amino acids. Trimming shortened V by 0 bases and J by 11 bases, and 18 bases separated the two germline ends. Germline-derived CDR1 and CDR2 are SGDLS and YYNGEE. For the CDR3, the DNA is TGTGCCAGCAGCGTAGCTCCGGGAACAGGTTTGGCACCCCTCCACTTT. This sequence encodes CASSVAPGTGLAPLHF.

This sequence joins TRBV2 and TRBJ1-6; TRBD1 might be the D (5 bases). CDR1 is SNHLY, CDR2 FYNNEI, per germline. Trimming shortened V by 7 bases and J by 14 bases, and 15 bases separated the two germline ends. CDR3 length: 12 residues. Written as DNA, the CDR3 is TGTGCCAGCAACGGGGACGGGAGTACCCTCCACTTT. It codes for CASNGDGSTLHF.

In this sample, this clone turned up a few times. The chain joins TRBV18 to TRBJ2-2, with TRBD2 identical over 7 bases. The germline V gene has CDR1 KGHSH and CDR2 LQKENI. The CDR3 is made up of 14 amino acids. V was pared by 3 bases and J by 7 bases, with 5 bases of the junction left unmatched. The CDR3 DNA reads TGTGCCAGCTCACCGCGGGAGTCGGACGGGGAGCTGTTTTTT. Its translation: CASSPRESDGELFF.

Turning to this clone: This CDR3 fails to terminate in the conserved phenylalanine or tryptophan, so it likely reflects a read error. The V call is TRBV30, the J call TRBJ1-6, with D maybe TRBD1 (5 bases). From germline, CDR1 is GTSNPN and CDR2 SVGIG (reference sequence). The ends were cut back, 1 base at V and 7 bases at J, with 11 bases in the middle. The CDR3 totals 14 residues. This CDR3 reads CAWSGGTWNSPLHL. In DNA, the CDR3 is TGTGCCTGGAGTGGGGGCACCTGGAATTCACCCCTCCACCTT.

V and J are TRBV7-2 and TRBJ2-3, with unresolved D. Trimming left V 5 bases short and J 5 bases short, with 11 bases between. The germline V gene has CDR1 SGHTA and CDR2 FQGNSA. The CDR3 extends over 13 amino acids. In DNA, the CDR3 is TGTGCCAGCAGCCCCATGAAAGGAGATACGCAGTATTTT. It yields the protein CASSPMKGDTQYF. The full variable domain, rest sourced from reference TRBV7-2 and TRBJ2-3, is GAGVSQSPSNKVTEKGKDVELRCDPISGHTALYWYRQSLGQGLEFLIYFQGNSAPDKSGLPSDRFSAERTGGSVSTLTIQRTQQEDSAVYLCASSPMKGDTQYFGPGTRLTVL.

V and J are TRBV7-2 and TRBJ2-3, with 7 bases lining up with TRBD1. This CDR3 spans 15 amino acids. Germline CDR1 reads SGHTA; CDR2 reads FQGNSA. V lost 0 bases to trimming and J lost 3 bases; unmatched junction nucleotides: 3. The CDR3 region is CASSLALQGTDTQYF. For the CDR3, the DNA is TGTGCCAGCAGCTTAGCGCTACAGGGGACAGATACGCAGTATTTT.

The chain joins TRBV5-4 to TRBJ2-3, with 8 bases lining up with TRBD1. The J segment lost 1 base and the V segment lost 0 bases, leaving 10 bases of the junction unmatched. Germline V gene lookup returns CDR1 SGHNT and CDR2 YYREEE (reference sequence). This CDR3 has 18 residues. The CDR3 nucleotides are TGTGCCAGCAGCTTGGGGGGCCCGACAGGGGCCGGCACAGATACGCAGTATTTT. It translates to CASSLGGPTGAGTDTQYF.

The rearrangement links TRBV6-5 to TRBJ2-7; D is ambiguous. The germline V and J ends were trimmed by 5 bases and 2 bases, with 13 bases remaining between them. This CDR3 region has 14 residues. CDR1 MNHEY and CDR2 SVGAGI come from the germline V gene. This CDR3 reads CASSQLIGAYEQYF. CDR3 sequence (DNA): TGTGCCAGCAGTCAACTGATTGGTGCCTACGAGCAGTACTTC.

This sequence joins TRBV29-1 and TRBJ1-1; 9 bases fit TRBD1. There are 15 residues in the CDR3. The junction had 14 bases not matched to a gene; V was cut back by 7 bases and J by 5 bases. CDR1 is SQVTM, CDR2 ANQGSEA, per germline. The CDR3 loop reads CSGTGQGVVGTEAFF. CDR3 DNA: TGCAGCGGAACGGGACAGGGAGTTGTAGGGACTGAAGCTTTCTTT.

This clone was seen just once. V usage is TRBV16 and J usage is TRBJ2-7; D gene uncertain. CDR3 length: 12 amino acids. Per germline, CDR1 KGHSY and CDR2 FQNENV. The V gene lost 2 bases and the J gene lost 3 bases, with 5 bases spanning the gap. The CDR3 DNA is TGTGCCAGCAGCCAAGGTGACTACGAGCAGTACTTC. Residues: CASSQGDYEQYF.

The gene calls are TRBV7-2 and TRBJ2-1, with D perhaps TRBD1 (5 bases). Trimming took off 5 bases at V and 7 bases at J, with 18 bases between the two ends. The germline CDR1 and CDR2 sequences are SGHTA and FQGNSA. The CDR3 runs 15 residues. CDR3 region: CASSPEGVGVNEQFF. CDR3 DNA sequence: TGTGCCAGCAGCCCGGAAGGAGTAGGGGTGAATGAGCAGTTCTTC. Using reference TRBV7-2 and TRBJ2-1 for the parts outside the CDR3, the full variable domain is GAGVSQSPSNKVTEKGKDVELRCDPISGHTALYWYRQSLGQGLEFLIYFQGNSAPDKSGLPSDRFSAERTGGSVSTLTIQRTQQEDSAVYLCASSPEGVGVNEQFFGPGTRLTVL.

V and J are TRBV30 and TRBJ1-1; the D is unclear. The germline V gene has CDR1 GTSNPN and CDR2 SVGIG (reference sequence). V was cut by 0 bases and J by 5 bases, with 10 bases left in between. This CDR3 has 13 residues. The CDR3 spells CAWSVGRQTEAFF. CDR3 coding DNA: TGTGCCTGGAGTGTAGGCCGGCAGACTGAAGCTTTCTTT.

This chain uses TRBV11-3 with TRBJ2-2; 7 bases are a match to TRBD2. Germline CDR1 SGHNT, CDR2 YENEEA. Trimming at V came to 6 bases and at J to 6 bases, leaving 10 bases not matched to a gene. This CDR3 is 15 amino acids long. As DNA, the CDR3 is TGTGCCAGCAGTAGGACCGGGACTACCCCCGGGGAGCTGTTTTTT. Translation: CASSRTGTTPGELFF.

CDR3 sequence (DNA): TGCGCCAGCAAGACTAGCGACAGCACAGATACGCAGTATTTT. Translated, it gives CASKTSDSTDTQYF. This chain uses TRBV5-1 with TRBJ2-3, with 8 positions matching TRBD2. Per germline, CDR1 SGHRS and CDR2 YFSETQ. The length of the CDR3 is 14 residues. V shed 6 bases, J shed 0 bases, and the junction held 3 bases outside the gene matches.

The chain couples TRBV7-2 to TRBJ1-5, with D perhaps matching TRBD1 (6 bases). The CDR3 is 15 residues long. Germline V gene sequence: CDR1 SGHTA, CDR2 FQGNSA. V was cut by 7 bases and J by 0 bases, with 13 bases left in between. CDR3 coding DNA: TGTGCCAGCACCCTACAGGGTTATAGCAATCAGCCCCAGCATTTT. Amino acid sequence: CASTLQGYSNQPQHF.

The rearrangement joins TRBV6-5 to TRBJ2-5; unclear D gene. The V and J ends lost 0 bases and 5 bases respectively, with 4 bases between them. The length of the CDR3 is 12 residues. Germline V CDR1 and CDR2: MNHEY, SVGAGI. The CDR3 sequence is CASSYSKETQYF. The CDR3 bases are TGTGCCAGCAGTTACTCGAAGGAGACCCAGTACTTC.

The chain is built from TRBV9 and TRBJ2-7, with D uncertain. The CDR3 spans 13 residues. Germline V gives CDR1 SGDLS, CDR2 YYNGEE. V dropped 0 bases and J dropped 1 base, with 5 bases sitting between them. The DNA of the CDR3 is TGTGCCAGCAGCGTAGGGGGTTCCTACGAGCAGTACTTC. Protein: CASSVGGSYEQYF. Drawing the rest from reference TRBV9 and TRBJ2-7, the complete variable domain is DSGVTQTPKHLITATGQRVTLRCSPRSGDLSVYWYQQSLDQGLQFLIQYYNGEERAKGNILERFSAQQFPDLHSELNLSSLELGDSALYFCASSVGGSYEQYFGPGTRLTVT.

This clone was counted between two and nine times. The chain uses TRBV9 and TRBJ2-3; maybe TRBD1 (8 bases). This CDR3 is 14 amino acids long. Germline CDR1 SGDLS, CDR2 YYNGEE. Trimming removed 8 bases at V and 1 base at J, with 14 bases between. Here the CDR3 DNA reads TGTGCCAGTGAACAGGGGGGGGGCACAGATACGCAGTATTTT. Translating gives CASEQGGGTDTQYF.